The 24 T cell receptor beta chains given below trace back to one sample, sequenced in a study of T cell clonality in common variable immunodeficiency. Regarding the study as a whole: Reportedly, TCR beta sequences from common variable immunodeficiency showed fewer deletions and N-nucleotide insertions.

Assay used: immunoSEQ multiplex PCR; TCRdb lists only in-frame clones, some missing. The sample is made up of 40,000 to 50,000 clones, none counted only once. Their antigens remain unidentified. Sequencing was done on a sample of peripheral blood mononuclear cells. The source of these receptors is a human donor with common variable immunodeficiency.

Only a few counts were recorded for this clone. Read data end 3 residues before the CDR3 end; the end is taken from the germline J gene. V and J are TRBV6-2 or TRBV6-3 and TRBJ1-6, with D possibly matching TRBD1 (5 bases). Trimming took 5 bases from V and 10 from J, leaving 18 bases between them. The CDR3 loop spans 15 amino acids. Per germline, CDR1 MNHEY and CDR2 SVGEGT. CDR3 in amino acids: CASSLDRTSHSPLHF. The sequenced CDR3 bases are TGTGCCAGCAGTCTTGACAGAACCAGCCACTCACCC.

This clone appeared many times. The CDR3 is CASSSPGQAGETQYF. The CDR3 bases that were read are TGTGCCAGCAGCTCCCCTGGACAAGCCGGGGAGACC. The rearrangement joins TRBV5-4 to TRBJ2-5, with D perhaps TRBD1 (5 bases). The DNA ends 3 residues before the CDR3 does, and the rest of the CDR3 is filled in from the germline J gene. The CDR3 totals 15 residues. Per germline, CDR1 SGHNT and CDR2 YYREEE (reference sequence). V was shortened by 3 bases and J by 5 bases, with 17 bases between the two germline ends.

Of note for this clone: The CDR3 goes on 3 residues after the read ends, and that part is filled in from the germline J gene. The rearrangement joins TRBV5-1 to TRBJ2-3; D may be TRBD2 (5 bases). V dropped 0 bases and J dropped 0 bases, with 8 bases sitting between them. Germline V gene data show CDR1 as SGHRS and CDR2 as YFSETQ. The CDR3 totals 15 residues. CDR3 DNA, as far as it was read: TGCGCCAGCAGCTTGGCCGGCGGGAGCACAGATACG. It specifies CASSLAGGSTDT. The full CDR3 sequence reads CASSLAGGSTDTQYF.

This clone was seen a few times. The read ends 3 residues early relative to the CDR3; the germline J gene fills the gap. The V call is TRBV2, the J call TRBJ1-1; D gene unclear. CDR3 length equals 13 residues. Germline V gene data show CDR1 as SNHLY and CDR2 as FYNNEI. Trimming removed 6 bases from V and 1 base from J, with 9 bases in between. CDR3 DNA (partial): TGTGCCAGCAGGGTCCAAGGGAACACTGAA. The encoded protein is CASRVQGNTE. The CDR3 in its entirety is CASRVQGNTEAFF. Filled out from reference TRBV2 and TRBJ1-1, the complete variable domain reads EPEVTQTPSHQVTQMGQEVILRCVPISNHLYFYWYRQILGQKVEFLVSFYNNEISEKSEIFDDQFSVERPDGSNFTLKIRSTKLEDSAMYFCASRVQGNTEAFFGQGTRLTVV.

As regards this clone: From the germline J gene comes the end of the CDR3, since the read stops 3 residues before it. V gene TRBV30 combines with J gene TRBJ1-5; the D is unclear. Trimming removed 1 base from V and 4 bases from J, with 11 bases in between. The V gene's germline CDR1 is GTSNPN and CDR2 SVGIG (reference sequence). The CDR3 has 14 amino acids. The chain's CDR3 is CAWSADLQNQPQHF. The part of the CDR3 DNA that was read is TGTGCCTGGAGTGCCGATTTACAGAATCAGCCC.

In this sample, this clone turned up a few times. The CDR3 goes on 3 residues after the read ends, and that part is filled in from the germline J gene. The gene calls are TRBV7-6 and TRBJ1-2, with 9 bases fitting TRBD1. Looked up from germline, CDR1 is SGHVS and CDR2 is FNYEAQ. This CDR3 has 13 amino acids. CDR3 DNA (partial): TGTGCCAGCAGACGGACAGGGGAAGGGGGC. Protein sequence: CASRRTGEGG. The CDR3 in its entirety is CASRRTGEGGYTF.

Ten or more counts support this clone. The read terminates 3 residues ahead of where the CDR3 ends, so the germline J gene completes it. This sequence joins TRBV29-1 and TRBJ2-7; 12 positions match TRBD2. The junction had 2 bases not matched to a gene; V was cut back by 0 bases and J by 2 bases. The CDR3 totals 15 residues. CDR1 is SQVTM, CDR2 ANQGSEA, per germline. The sequenced part of the CDR3 DNA is TGCAGCGTTGAAGACGGGACTAGCGGGCCCTACGAG. Translating gives CSVEDGTSGPYE. The CDR3 reads in full as CSVEDGTSGPYEQYF.

This clone came up many times. The read finishes 3 residues shy of the CDR3 end, and the germline J gene is used to complete it. The chain recombines TRBV19 with TRBJ1-5, with TRBD1 matching over 7 bases. The CDR3 has 17 amino acids. V lost 2 bases and J lost 0; bases outside the gene matches: 7. Per germline, CDR1 LNHDA and CDR2 SQIVND (reference sequence). The CDR3 reads CASSILSGTASNQPQHF. The part of the CDR3 DNA that was read is TGTGCCAGTAGTATACTCTCAGGGACAGCTAGCAATCAGCCC. Complete variable domain (other parts from reference TRBV19 and TRBJ1-5): DGGITQSPKYLFRKEGQNVTLSCEQNLNHDAMYWYRQDPGQGLRLIYYSQIVNDFQKGDIAEGYSVSREKKESFPLTVTSAQKNPTAFYLCASSILSGTASNQPQHFGDGTRLSIL.

This clone has a handful of counts. The CDR3 end is not reached by the read, which stops 3 residues before it; the germline J gene fills it in. V gene TRBV10-3 combines with J gene TRBJ2-1; 10 positions agree with TRBD2. This CDR3 contains 15 residues. CDR1 and CDR2 (germline): ENHRY, SYGVKD. V lost 5 bases to trimming and J lost 3 bases; unmatched junction nucleotides: 4. The chain's CDR3 is CAISSLAGDYNEQFF. The part of the CDR3 DNA that was read is TGTGCCATCAGTAGTCTAGCGGGGGACTACAATGAG.

At least ten counts were recorded for this clone. The read ends 3 residues early relative to the CDR3; the germline J gene fills the gap. The rearrangement links TRBV29-1 to TRBJ2-2; D is unresolved. V was shortened by 7 bases and J by 1 base, with 4 bases between the two germline ends. The CDR3 spans 11 residues. CDR1 and CDR2 (germline): SQVTM, ANQGSEA. This chain's CDR3 is CSAMNTGELFF. The part of the CDR3 DNA that was read is TGCAGCGCAATGAACACCGGGGAG.

As for this clone: Read sequence stops 3 residues before the CDR3 end, and the germline J gene provides the missing end. The chain uses TRBV7-2 and TRBJ1-1; D is unresolved. This CDR3 spans 13 amino acids. From germline, CDR1 is SGHTA and CDR2 FQGNSA. V lost 3 bases and J lost 2, with 7 bases in between. The CDR3 loop reads CASSFQLNTEAFF. The DNA read from the CDR3 is TGTGCCAGCAGCTTCCAGTTAAACACTGAA.

The sequenced part of the CDR3 DNA is TGCAGTGCTAAGGAGGGGGTGGGTAGCGGGACGCACAGATACAATGAG. Protein product: CSAKEGVGSGTHRYNE. In full, the CDR3 is CSAKEGVGSGTHRYNEQFF. J is TRBJ2-1 and V is TRBV20-1; 8 nucleotides align to TRBD2. The CDR3 end falls 3 residues outside the read, so it is completed with the germline J gene. This CDR3 contains 19 residues. Germline V gene sequence: CDR1 DFQATT, CDR2 SNEGSKA (reference sequence). V lost 4 bases to trimming and J lost 4 bases; unmatched junction nucleotides: 21.

This clone has more than one count but fewer than ten. The CDR3 end lies 3 residues beyond the end of the read and is filled in from the germline J gene. This chain connects TRBV19 to TRBJ1-4; 8 positions match TRBD1. With 5 bases clipped from V and 3 bases from J, the junction kept 5 bases outside the gene matches. The germline CDR1 and CDR2 sequences are LNHDA and SQIVND (reference sequence). The CDR3 totals 15 residues. CDR3 bases read: TGTGCCAGTAGTCGGCAGGGGGCATCTAATGAAAAA. Protein sequence: CASSRQGASNEK. The whole CDR3 is CASSRQGASNEKLFF.

This clone was found many times. The read is 3 residues too short to cover the CDR3 end, so that end is filled in from the germline J gene. The J gene is TRBJ1-2, the V gene TRBV19; D is perhaps TRBD1 (5 bases). V was pared by 1 base and J by 5 bases, with 8 bases between. CDR1 and CDR2 from the germline V gene are LNHDA and SQIVND (reference sequence). The CDR3 spans 13 residues. The CDR3 bases that were read are TGTGCCAGTAGTATAGGACAGCATTATGGC. Amino acid sequence: CASSIGQHYG. The full CDR3 is CASSIGQHYGYTF.

Ten or more counts support this clone. The CDR3 is CASSPFGSGANVLTF. The CDR3 DNA, read in part, is TGCGCCAGCAGCCCCTTCGGCTCTGGGGCCAACGTC. J is TRBJ2-6 and V is TRBV5-1; no clear D gene. From the germline J gene comes the end of the CDR3, since the read stops 3 residues before it. V was shortened by 4 bases and J by 0 bases, with 8 bases between the two germline ends. CDR3 length equals 15 residues. Germline CDR1 and CDR2: SGHRS and YFSETQ.

This clone was seen at least ten times. The CDR3 end falls 3 residues outside the read, so it is completed with the germline J gene. The V gene is TRBV29-1, the J gene TRBJ1-2, with D hard to call. Trimming cost V 6 bases and J 0 bases, with 14 bases left between them. Per germline, CDR1 SQVTM and CDR2 ANQGSEA. CDR3 length equals 14 residues. The CDR3 loop reads CSVQRVAANYGYTF. The CDR3 bases that were read are TGCAGCGTGCAACGGGTTGCAGCTAACTATGGC.

This clone was seen ten or more times. Read sequence stops 3 residues before the CDR3 end, and the germline J gene provides the missing end. The genes are TRBV5-1 and TRBJ2-5; TRBD1 might be the D (7 bases). The CDR3 extends over 16 amino acids. CDR1 and CDR2 from the germline V gene are SGHRS and YFSETQ. V lost 0 bases, J lost 5 bases, and 17 bases lay in between. CDR3 loop: CASSLAGEPDRETQYF. The CDR3 DNA, read in part, is TGCGCCAGCAGCTTGGCGGGGGAACCGGACAGGGAGACC.

This clone showed up many times. The CDR3 end lies 3 residues beyond the end of the read and is filled in from the germline J gene. The chain is built from TRBV20-1 and TRBJ1-4, with 7 bases fitting TRBD1. The CDR3 contains 13 residues. The V gene's germline CDR1 is DFQATT and CDR2 SNEGSKA (reference sequence). The CDR3 reads CSVGGTVLKKLFF. Incomplete CDR3 DNA: TGCAGTGTTGGGGGGACAGTCCTTAAGAAA.

This clone was seen repeatedly, ten times or more. Read data end 3 residues before the CDR3 end; the end is taken from the germline J gene. The rearrangement links TRBV7-9 to TRBJ2-2; the match to TRBD1 covers 7 bases. In germline, CDR1 is SEHNR, CDR2 FQNEAQ (reference sequence). The CDR3 runs to 13 residues. V gave up 6 bases and J gave up 4 bases; unmatched junction bases: 2. The DNA read from the CDR3 is TGTGCCAGCAGTCGGGACAGCACCGGGGAG. Its translation is CASSRDSTGE. The full CDR3 reads CASSRDSTGELFF.

This clone was seen ten or more times. The CDR3 end falls 3 residues outside the read, so it is completed with the germline J gene. The chain carries TRBV6-2 or TRBV6-3 and TRBJ1-5, with TRBD1 matching 11 bases. J was trimmed by 4 bases and V by 10 bases; bases with no gene match: 6. CDR1 is MNHEY and CDR2 is SVGEGT in the germline V gene. This CDR3 comprises 14 residues. CDR3: CATRTGGSNQPQHF. The part of the CDR3 DNA that was read is TGTGCCACTCGGACAGGGGGCTCAAATCAGCCC.

This clone was recorded at least ten times. The read gets to within 3 residues of the CDR3 end, and the germline J gene fills in the rest. This rearrangement joins TRBV5-1 to TRBJ1-1, with D possibly being TRBD1 (5 bases). The V gene lost 1 base and the J gene lost 3 bases, with 10 bases spanning the gap. CDR1 and CDR2 (germline): SGHRS, YFSETQ. CDR3 length equals 14 residues. This CDR3 reads CASSLQGRDTEAFF. Partial CDR3 DNA: TGCGCCAGCAGCTTGCAGGGAAGGGACACTGAA.

This clone was recorded at least ten times. The CDR3 is cut off 3 residues early in the read; its end comes from the germline J gene. This chain joins TRBV6-1 and TRBJ1-5; D is unresolved. Germline V gives CDR1 MNHNS, CDR2 SASEGT. The ends were cut back, 4 bases at V and 2 bases at J, with 12 bases in the middle. CDR3 length: 15 residues. CDR3 DNA (partial): TGTGCCAGCAGTGGATCAACAAGTGGCAATCAGCCC. This codes for CASSGSTSGNQP. In full, the CDR3 is CASSGSTSGNQPQHF.

This clone turned up a few times. CDR3 sequence: CASRDGQGRAYGYTF. The sequenced part of the CDR3 DNA is TGTGCCAGCAGGGATGGACAGGGGCGCGCCTATGGC. J is TRBJ1-2 and V is TRBV7-2, with 9 bases matching TRBD1. The CDR3 goes on 3 residues after the read ends, and that part is filled in from the germline J gene. Losses at the gene ends were 6 bases for V and 4 bases for J; bases not matched to a gene: 9. The germline V gene encodes CDR1 SGHTA and CDR2 FQGNSA. This CDR3 comprises 15 residues.

A few counts support this clone. From the germline J gene comes the end of the CDR3, since the read stops 3 residues before it. This chain connects TRBV7-2 to TRBJ2-1, with TRBD2 matching over 7 bases. The junction had 3 bases not matched to a gene; V was cut back by 2 bases and J by 5 bases. Germline assignment: CDR1 SGHTA and CDR2 FQGNSA. CDR3 length: 14 amino acids. The CDR3 loop reads CASSLTSDHNEQFF. The CDR3 bases that were read are TGTGCCAGCAGCTTAACTAGCGACCACAATGAG.